The next 18 T cell receptor beta chains were all read from a single sample in a study of cytomegalovirus exposure and HLA in healthy donors. Amplification used 60 Vbeta primers and 13 Jbeta primers. The protocol was immunoSEQ multiplex PCR, while the TCRdb copy is restricted to in-frame clones and leaves out a portion. The sample shows about 130,000 clones, roughly 80% of them seen only once. Sequenced sample: PBMCs. These TCRs come from a female donor in good health and CMV-seronegative.

This clone showed up just once. The chain links TRBV10-3 to TRBJ1-2; no clear D. V was cut by 2 bases and J by 4 bases, with 14 bases left in between. CDR1 is ENHRY and CDR2 is SYGVKD in the germline V gene. This CDR3 is 15 amino acids long. The CDR3, as DNA: TGTGCCATCAGTGAGAGTTCCGGTCCGCTCTATGGCTACACCTTC. It translates to CAISESSGPLYGYTF.

The genes are TRBV28 and TRBJ1-2; D might be TRBD1 (5 bases). There are 14 residues in the CDR3. Per germline, CDR1 MDHEN and CDR2 SYDVKM. Trimming cost V 5 bases and J 8 bases, with 18 bases left between them. As DNA, the CDR3 is TGTGCCAGCAGTCCCCCCGTAGGGGTAAGAGGCTACACCTTC. It yields the protein CASSPPVGVRGYTF.

The rearrangement links TRBV10-3 to TRBJ2-5, with D hard to call. The CDR3 extends over 18 amino acids. Germline lookup yields CDR1 ENHRY and CDR2 SYGVKD. Trimming stripped 3 bases from V and 0 bases from J, with 20 bases between. The CDR3 sequence is CAISEISPSSVYQETQYF. In nucleotides, the CDR3 is TGTGCCATCAGTGAAATCTCGCCCTCGTCAGTATACCAAGAGACCCAGTACTTC.

The chain employs TRBV6-5 and TRBJ2-5, with a weak D call TRBD1 (5 bases). V lost 5 bases, J lost 5 bases, and 12 bases lay in between. From germline, CDR1 is MNHEY and CDR2 SVGAGI. The CDR3 totals 13 residues. In DNA, the CDR3 is TGTGCCAGCAGTCAAACTTGGGGCGAGACCCAGTACTTC. Protein product: CASSQTWGETQYF.

The chain's CDR3 is CAWSVLSAGEVYEQYF. The CDR3 DNA reads as TGTGCCTGGAGTGTACTTTCGGCGGGAGAGGTTTACGAGCAGTACTTC. The gene calls are TRBV30 and TRBJ2-7; TRBD2 matches at 7 bases. There are 16 residues in the CDR3. V shed 0 bases and J 4 bases; nucleotides not matched to a gene: 12. Germline CDR1 and CDR2: GTSNPN and SVGIG (reference sequence).

This chain uses TRBV5-5 with TRBJ1-3; 7 positions match TRBD1. The trim removed 6 bases at V and 4 bases at J, leaving 10 bases unmatched. The CDR3 runs to 15 residues. CDR1 SGHKS and CDR2 YYEKEE come from the germline V gene (reference sequence). CDR3 nucleotides: TGTGCCAGCATTCGGGAAGGGGGCTTCGGAAACACCATATATTTT. Amino acids: CASIREGGFGNTIYF.

This clone showed up just once. This rearrangement joins TRBV4-2 to TRBJ2-7, with D unresolved. The length of the CDR3 is 16 residues. Trimming left V 0 bases short and J 3 bases short, with 15 bases between. Germline V gene lookup returns CDR1 LGHNA and CDR2 YNFKEQ. DNA for the CDR3: TGTGCCAGCAGCCAAGATTCAACGGGTGTAATCTACGAGCAGTACTTC. It is translated as CASSQDSTGVIYEQYF.

The rearrangement links TRBV11-3 to TRBJ2-1; D gene ambiguous. Germline assignment: CDR1 SGHNT and CDR2 YENEEA. The CDR3 is 11 residues long. V shed 3 bases and J shed 8 bases, with 5 bases lying between them. This CDR3 is CASSFADEQFF. The CDR3 DNA is TGTGCCAGCAGCTTTGCGGATGAGCAGTTCTTC.

This rearrangement joins TRBV12-2 to TRBJ2-4; the D call of TRBD1 is as the table states it, not checked on the DNA. TRBV12-2 is listed as a pseudogene. The CDR3 is 18 residues long. The CDR3 nucleotides are TGTGCAAGTCGCTTAGCGAGAGGGTCAGACAGGGTCAAAAACATTCAGTACTTC. It codes for CASRLARGSDRVKNIQYF.

The chain employs TRBV7-2 and TRBJ2-7; 7 nucleotides align to TRBD1. Per the germline V gene, CDR1 is SGHTA and CDR2 is FQGNSA. V lost 2 bases, J lost 0 bases, and 4 bases stayed unmatched. This CDR3 region has 15 residues. In nucleotides, the CDR3 is TGTGCCAGCAGCTTATCCGGGACAGCCTCCTACGAGCAGTACTTC. Translation: CASSLSGTASYEQYF.

The chain uses TRBV19 and TRBJ1-2; 7 bases match TRBD1. The ends lost 3 bases at V and 5 bases at J; junction bases unmatched: 6. The CDR3 covers 14 residues. Germline loops: CDR1 LNHDA, CDR2 SQIVND (reference sequence). CDR3 amino acids: CASSIRQGFYGYTF. CDR3 coding DNA: TGTGCCAGTAGTATTCGACAGGGTTTTTATGGCTACACCTTC.

The chain is built from TRBV4-2 and TRBJ2-7, with 7 bases that match TRBD2. Trimming removed 0 bases from V and 6 bases from J; junction bases left unmatched: 8. The CDR3 covers 15 residues. Germline V gene data show CDR1 as LGHNA and CDR2 as YNFKEQ. CDR3 sequence: CASSQEEAGLPEQYF. CDR3 bases: TGTGCCAGCAGCCAAGAAGAAGCGGGACTACCCGAGCAGTACTTC.

The rearrangement links TRBV10-1 to TRBJ2-3; tentative D call: TRBD2 (5 bases). Germline V gene data show CDR1 as WNHNN and CDR2 as SYGVQD (reference sequence). The CDR3 consists of 15 residues. With 5 bases removed from V and 2 bases from J, the gap between germline ends came to 14 bases. CDR3 in DNA: TGCGCCAGCAGTCTGACCCTAGCCCTCACAGATACGCAGTATTTT. This gives the protein CASSLTLALTDTQYF.

The chain joins TRBV11-2 to TRBJ1-3, with a possible D match to TRBD1 (5 bases). The germline V gene encodes CDR1 SGHAT and CDR2 FQNNGV. Trimming removed 5 bases at V and 4 bases at J, with 15 bases between. The CDR3 extends over 15 amino acids. The CDR3 region has the DNA TGTGCCAGCAGCCCCAGCGGGGGTTCCGGAAACACCATATATTTT. Its protein product is CASSPSGGSGNTIYF.

V usage is TRBV11-2 and J usage is TRBJ2-5; possible D gene TRBD1, 5 bases. There are 15 residues in the CDR3. With 2 bases removed from V and 2 bases from J, the gap between germline ends came to 12 bases. The V gene's germline CDR1 is SGHAT and CDR2 FQNNGV. CDR3 bases: TGTGCCAGCAGCTTAATGAGGACACGGCAAGAGACCCAGTACTTC. It encodes CASSLMRTRQETQYF.

The J gene is TRBJ2-1, the V gene TRBV7-2, with a tentative D call TRBD1 (6 bases). V was pared by 5 bases and J by 9 bases, with 14 bases between. This CDR3 is 13 amino acids long. Looked up from germline, CDR1 is SGHTA and CDR2 is FQGNSA. CDR3 sequence reads: CASSLNRESEQFF. The CDR3, as DNA: TGTGCCAGCAGCCTAAACAGGGAGAGTGAGCAGTTCTTC.

The chain couples TRBV7-8 to TRBJ2-1, with D tentatively TRBD2 (5 bases). V was pared by 0 bases and J by 0 bases, with 9 bases between. This CDR3 is 16 amino acids long. Per germline, CDR1 SGHVS and CDR2 FQNEAQ. CDR3 loop: CASSLARGLSYNEQFF. The CDR3 DNA reads TGTGCCAGCAGCTTAGCGCGCGGACTCTCCTACAATGAGCAGTTCTTC.

The gene calls are TRBV19 and TRBJ1-1, with 7 bases matching TRBD1. This CDR3 spans 11 amino acids. J lost 11 bases, V lost 9 bases, and 9 bases had no gene match. The germline CDR1 and CDR2 sequences are LNHDA and SQIVND (reference sequence). The CDR3 DNA reads as TGTGCCAGCCGCTACAGGGGCGGGGCTTTCTTT. The encoded protein is CASRYRGGAFF.